This record covers a single T cell receptor beta chain. Clones were sequenced by immunoSEQ multiplex PCR, and TCRdb holds only the in-frame ones, with some missing. The sample shows some 120,000 clones, almost 90% of them seen only once. The germline gives CDR1 WSHSY, CDR2 SAAADI. V gave up 11 bases and J gave up 0 bases; unmatched junction bases: 7. The CDR3 sequence is 14 residues long. The record originates from a study of T cell responses to AZD1222 COVID-19 vaccine. Study-wide context: Second-dose intervals of approximately 4 or approximately 12 weeks were pooled.

This rearrangement joins TRBV10-2 to TRBJ2-5; the match to TRBD1 covers 9 bases. The material sequenced was peripheral blood, taken on day 0 of AZD1222 vaccination. The source of this sequence is an adult in good health. CDR3 sequence reads: CACRDREYQETQYF. CDR3 coding DNA: TGCGCCTGCCGGGACAGGGAGTACCAAGAGACCCAGTACTTC.